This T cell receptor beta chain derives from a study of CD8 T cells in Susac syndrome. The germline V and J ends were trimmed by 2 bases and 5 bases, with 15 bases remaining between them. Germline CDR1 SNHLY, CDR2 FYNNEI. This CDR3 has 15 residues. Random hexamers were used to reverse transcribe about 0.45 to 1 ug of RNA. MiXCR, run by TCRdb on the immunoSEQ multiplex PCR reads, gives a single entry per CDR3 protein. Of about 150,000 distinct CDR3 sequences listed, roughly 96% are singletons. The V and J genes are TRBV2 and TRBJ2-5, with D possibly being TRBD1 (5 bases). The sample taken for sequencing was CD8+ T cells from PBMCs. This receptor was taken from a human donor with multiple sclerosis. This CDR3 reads CASSEKQVLWETQYF. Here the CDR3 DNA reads TGTGCCAGCAGTGAAAAACAGGTCTTGTGGGAGACCCAGTACTTC.